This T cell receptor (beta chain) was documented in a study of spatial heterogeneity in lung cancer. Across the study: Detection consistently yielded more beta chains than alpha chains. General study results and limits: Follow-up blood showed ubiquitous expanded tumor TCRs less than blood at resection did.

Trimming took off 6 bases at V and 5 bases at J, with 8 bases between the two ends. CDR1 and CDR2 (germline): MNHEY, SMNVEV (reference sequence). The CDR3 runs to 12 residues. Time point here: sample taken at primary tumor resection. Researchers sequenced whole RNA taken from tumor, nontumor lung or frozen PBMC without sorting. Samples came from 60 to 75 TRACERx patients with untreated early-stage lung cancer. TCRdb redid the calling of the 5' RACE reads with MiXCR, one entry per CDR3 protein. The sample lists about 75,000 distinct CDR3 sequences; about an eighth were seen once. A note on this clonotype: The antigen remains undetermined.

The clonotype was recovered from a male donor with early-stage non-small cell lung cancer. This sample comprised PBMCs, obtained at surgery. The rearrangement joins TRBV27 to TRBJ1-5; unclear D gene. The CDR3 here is CASSHRDQPQHF. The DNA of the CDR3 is TGTGCCAGCAGCCATAGGGATCAGCCCCAGCATTTT.